Listed below are T cell receptor beta chains from one sample, sequenced in a study of blood T cell repertoires in COVID-19. Profiled with immunoSEQ multiplex PCR; TCRdb holds only in-frame clones, not every one. The sample consists of roughly 170,000 clones, around 80% of them appearing once. The sequencing sample was made of PBMCs or T cells enriched from blood (not recorded which). Receptors were obtained from a woman aged 45-60 years who had recovered from COVID-19. CDR3s include the opening cysteine and the closing phenylalanine or tryptophan. D genes are given only for firm matches. Only some rows state a clone size, as once, few, many or a class for expanded clones.

clone size,V gene,D gene,J gene,CDR3 DNA,CDR3 protein
-,TRBV5-8,-,TRBJ1-5,TGTGCCAGCAGCTTTGGACAGCTCGACCAGCCCCAGCATTTT,CASSFGQLDQPQHF
once,TRBV3-1/TRBV3-2,TRBD2,TRBJ2-3,TGTGCCAGCAGCCAAGTAGACCCAGCGGGGTTATCAGATACGCAGTATTTT,CASSQVDPAGLSDTQYF
-,TRBV28,TRBD2,TRBJ2-1,TGTGCCAGCAGTCCGACGCTAGCGGGAGACAATGAGCAGTTCTTC,CASSPTLAGDNEQFF
-,TRBV27,TRBD2,TRBJ2-2,TGTGCCAGCAGTACGGGGGGCTCTGGGCGGGAGGTTTGGACCGGGGAGCTGTTTTTT,CASSTGGSGREVWTGELFF
-,TRBV19,TRBD1,TRBJ2-7,TGTGCCAGTAGTCCGAACAGGGGCTACGAGCAGTACTTC,CASSPNRGYEQYF
-,TRBV19,-,TRBJ2-1,TGTGCCAGTAGTTTCTCCGGGATCCCAGCCGCCAATGAGCAGTTCTTC,CASSFSGIPAANEQFF
once,TRBV9,-,TRBJ1-5,TGTGCCAGCAGCCTTACAGGGAATAGCAATCAGCCCCAGCATTTT,CASSLTGNSNQPQHF
few,TRBV7-9,-,TRBJ2-7,TGTGCCAGCAGCTTAGTAGAATCGGGGATCTACGAGCAGTACTTC,CASSLVESGIYEQYF
medium-sized,TRBV6-5,-,TRBJ1-5,TGTGCCAGCAGTAAATCATTGACACTCAATCAGCCCCAGCATTTT,CASSKSLTLNQPQHF
-,TRBV18,-,TRBJ1-6,TGTGCCAGCTCACCATGGGAAGGTACAGGGAAGAATTCACCCCTCCACTTT,CASSPWEGTGKNSPLHF
-,TRBV11-2,-,TRBJ2-5,TGTGCCAGCAGCTTTGTCCCGGGGGAGACCCAGTACTTC,CASSFVPGETQYF